This passage covers 18 T cell receptor beta chains from one sample sequenced in a study of T cell responses to AZD1222 COVID-19 vaccine. Some clones are missing from TCRdb's copy, which holds only in-frame ones; the method was immunoSEQ multiplex PCR. The repertoire includes about 150,000 clones, 92% of them detected once, and approximately 3.4% sits in the top ten. Sample: peripheral blood, taken 28 days after the second AZD1222 dose. Every receptor here comes from an adult who received the AZD1222 COVID-19 vaccine.

The chain carries TRBV9 and TRBJ2-7; D is undetermined. CDR3 length: 12 amino acids. The V gene lost 3 bases and the J gene lost 6 bases, with 10 bases spanning the gap. CDR1 and CDR2 (germline): SGDLS, YYNGEE. The CDR3 reads CASSEALGEQYF. CDR3 nucleotides: TGTGCCAGCAGCGAGGCCCTGGGCGAGCAGTACTTC.

This chain uses TRBV3-1 (or the pseudogene TRBV3-2) with TRBJ2-1, with D perhaps TRBD2 (5 bases). Trimming shortened V by 4 bases and J by 7 bases, and 8 bases separated the two germline ends. The CDR3 consists of 12 residues. Germline V gene sequence: CDR1 LGHDT, CDR2 YNNKEL (reference sequence). The CDR3 DNA reads as TGTGCCAGCAGCCGAGGGCGGAATGAGCAGTTCTTC. It encodes CASSRGRNEQFF.

V is TRBV19 and J is TRBJ1-4; no reliable D call. The length of the CDR3 is 14 residues. Trimming removed 3 bases from V and 3 bases from J, with 8 bases in between. Germline loops: CDR1 LNHDA, CDR2 SQIVND (reference sequence). The CDR3: CASSMLVANEKLFF. For the CDR3, the DNA is TGTGCCAGTAGTATGTTAGTAGCTAATGAAAAACTGTTTTTT.

The rearrangement uses TRBV5-4 and TRBJ2-7, with 8 bases matching TRBD1. Germline V gene sequence: CDR1 SGHNT, CDR2 YYREEE (reference sequence). This CDR3 region has 14 residues. The V segment lost 4 bases and the J segment 3 bases; nucleotides outside the gene matches: 6. CDR3: CASSTGDRFYEQYF. In DNA form, the CDR3 reads TGTGCCAGCAGCACCGGGGACAGGTTCTACGAGCAGTACTTC.

The J gene is TRBJ2-1, the V gene TRBV12-3 or TRBV12-4; D uncertain. V shed 4 bases and J shed 8 bases, with 6 bases lying between them. The CDR3 loop spans 11 amino acids. CDR3 sequence (DNA): TGTGCCAGCAGTTACTATCATGAGCAGTTCTTC. Protein product: CASSYYHEQFF.

This chain connects TRBV5-1 to TRBJ2-1, with D possibly matching TRBD1 (6 bases). Germline CDR1 SGHRS, CDR2 YFSETQ. This CDR3 is built from 15 residues. The germline V and J ends were trimmed by 3 bases and 4 bases, with 14 bases remaining between them. CDR3 in amino acids: CASSSIRDKYNEQFF. For the CDR3, the DNA is TGCGCCAGCAGCTCGATCCGGGACAAGTACAATGAGCAGTTCTTC.

This chain connects TRBV3-1 (or the pseudogene TRBV3-2) to TRBJ2-7; 9 positions agree with TRBD2. CDR1 is LGHDT, CDR2 YNNKEL, per germline (reference sequence). The CDR3 length is 19 residues. The J segment lost 2 bases and the V segment lost 4 bases, leaving 18 bases of the junction unmatched. The DNA for the CDR3 is TGTGCCAGCAGCCCCTGGGGCGGGAGGGCCGTATCAATCCCCTACGAGCAGTACTTC. As protein: CASSPWGGRAVSIPYEQYF.

This chain links TRBV9 with TRBJ2-3; TRBD2 is a possible D gene (5 bases). The ends were cut back, 6 bases at V and 2 bases at J, with 13 bases in the middle. The CDR3 is 14 residues long. From germline, CDR1 is SGDLS and CDR2 YYNGEE. The CDR3 coding sequence is TGTGCCAGCACCCTAGGGAGTCTCACAGATACGCAGTATTTT. It encodes CASTLGSLTDTQYF.

This chain uses TRBV5-8 with TRBJ2-1, with TRBD2 identical over 11 bases. This CDR3 comprises 16 residues. Trimming at V came to 3 bases and at J to 6 bases, leaving 8 bases not matched to a gene. CDR1 and CDR2 (germline): SGHTS, YDEGEE. The CDR3 sequence: CASSSNSGRAFNEQFF. The CDR3 nucleotides are TGTGCCAGCAGCTCGAATAGCGGGAGGGCCTTCAATGAGCAGTTCTTC.

The chain carries TRBV7-2 and TRBJ2-7, with D possibly being TRBD1 (6 bases). Germline V gives CDR1 SGHTA, CDR2 FQGNSA. Deletions cut 5 bases from V and 1 base from J, with 15 bases between. The CDR3 consists of 15 residues. The CDR3 DNA reads TGTGCCAGCAGCAACCCAGGGGTTGTGTCCTACGAGCAGTACTTC. This sequence encodes CASSNPGVVSYEQYF. The whole variable domain, filled in from reference TRBV7-2 and TRBJ2-7, reads GAGVSQSPSNKVTEKGKDVELRCDPISGHTALYWYRQSLGQGLEFLIYFQGNSAPDKSGLPSDRFSAERTGGSVSTLTIQRTQQEDSAVYLCASSNPGVVSYEQYFGPGTRLTVT.

The count of this clone is one. The chain employs TRBV10-3 and TRBJ1-1; D gene ambiguous. Germline V gives CDR1 ENHRY, CDR2 SYGVKD. This CDR3 contains 14 residues. V gave up 7 bases and J gave up 1 base, with 13 bases separating them. CDR3 protein: CAINARTENTEAFF. CDR3 bases: TGTGCCATCAATGCCCGGACGGAGAACACTGAAGCTTTCTTT.

The chain uses TRBV9 and TRBJ2-1; 7 bases align to TRBD1. The germline V gene encodes CDR1 SGDLS and CDR2 YYNGEE. V dropped 0 bases and J dropped 5; count of bases not matched to a gene: 2. This CDR3 spans 14 amino acids. In DNA, the CDR3 is TGTGCCAGCAGCGTAGGACAGGGCAACAATGAGCAGTTCTTC. It is translated as CASSVGQGNNEQFF.

This clone turned up a few times. Given a far larger clone just one base away, this is likely a sequencing read error. The rearrangement uses TRBV27 and TRBJ1-5; D gene uncertain. The germline V and J ends were trimmed by 6 bases and 0 bases, with 3 bases remaining between them. CDR3 length: 12 residues. Germline CDR1 reads MNHEY; CDR2 reads SMNVEV (reference sequence). CDR3: CASSYSNQPQHF. In nucleotides, the CDR3 is TGTGCCAGCAGCTATAGCAATCAGCCCCAGCATTTT.

J is TRBJ1-2 and V is TRBV4-2; 12 bases are a match to TRBD1. CDR3 length: 16 residues. V lost 0 bases to trimming and J lost 7 bases; unmatched junction nucleotides: 6. Germline values: CDR1 LGHNA, CDR2 YNFKEQ. The DNA for the CDR3 is TGTGCCAGCAGCCAAGAAGGGACAGGGGGCGTCCGTGGCTACACCTTC. Protein sequence: CASSQEGTGGVRGYTF.

The count of this clone is one. This chain joins TRBV27 and TRBJ2-2, with 15 nucleotides matching TRBD2. The CDR3 extends over 18 amino acids. Germline V lookup: CDR1 MNHEY, CDR2 SMNVEV (reference sequence). Trimming removed 2 bases from V and 6 bases from J; junction bases left unmatched: 7. CDR3 sequence: CASSLSRGLAGGPGELFF. The CDR3 DNA sequence: TGTGCCAGCAGTTTAAGTCGAGGACTAGCGGGAGGGCCCGGGGAGCTGTTTTTT.

V gene TRBV9 combines with J gene TRBJ2-2, with a weak D call TRBD1 (5 bases). The germline V gene encodes CDR1 SGDLS and CDR2 YYNGEE. The CDR3 has 15 residues. V was clipped by 0 bases and J by 5 bases, with 11 bases between them. The CDR3 region is CASSVGAGWTGELFF. The CDR3 nucleotides read TGTGCCAGCAGCGTAGGGGCAGGGTGGACCGGGGAGCTGTTTTTT.

The CDR3 region is CAWSRGGASYEQYF. The CDR3, as DNA: TGTGCCTGGAGTAGAGGGGGCGCCTCCTACGAGCAGTACTTC. This sequence joins TRBV30 and TRBJ2-7; TRBD1 aligns across 7 bases. The V gene end was trimmed by 2 bases and the J gene end by 0 bases; junction bases not matched to a gene: 4. The CDR3 contains 14 residues. CDR1 is GTSNPN, CDR2 SVGIG, per germline (reference sequence).

The V gene is TRBV9, the J gene TRBJ2-1, with 7 positions matching TRBD1. V lost 4 bases and J lost 0; bases outside the gene matches: 16. The CDR3 contains 19 residues. Germline loops: CDR1 SGDLS, CDR2 YYNGEE. The CDR3 DNA reads TGTGCCAGCAGCCCAGGGGGTATCAGGACAGAGAGCTCCTACAATGAGCAGTTCTTC. Translated, it gives CASSPGGIRTESSYNEQFF.